This T cell receptor (beta chain) comes out of a study of T cell responses to AZD1222 COVID-19 vaccine (dated by TCRdb to the early 2020s). Describing the broader study: A total of 233 trial participants underwent TCR sequencing, of whom 207 received two doses of AZD1222 and about 25 received two doses of the MenACWY control vaccine. Trial participants were enrolled into age subgroups of 18-55, 56-69 and 70-plus years, which contained around 140, 26 and 57 TCR-sequenced participants, respectively. The investigation overall reported the following: The whole spike protein was spanned by vaccine-associated CD4 TCRs, and dominant responses were seen in regions 160-218 and 743-854. After two AZD1222 doses, both the breadth and the depth of spike-specific TCRs were significantly higher than at day 0 and than in MenACWY recipients. Conclusions about previously exposed vaccinees are limited because only five or six AZD1222 recipients were SARS-CoV-2 seropositive at baseline. In the small 56-69-year group, the increase in depth fell short of significance, most likely because of low power. Reportedly, almost half of the unique spike-specific TCRs recognized epitopes lying outside the regions that are mutated in the B.1.351 and B.1.1.7 variants. Participants were mostly white British, with more females than males. The authors suggested clonal diversity may have been underestimated. Because no day 14 peak-response samples were available, the repertoires could be characterized only after the peak T cell response.

Turning to this clone: There is no known antigen for this receptor. Base qualities are not at hand, and no much larger clone is one base apart.

The CDR3 regions of human TCRbeta chains were analyzed by immunosequencing. Per the original workflow: Repertoire TCRs were matched against a reference library of SARS-CoV-2-specific TCRs generated with the MIRA antigen-specificity platform. Breadth was defined as the fraction of unique TCRs that were SARS-CoV-2-associated, and depth was defined as the fraction of total T cells that were SARS-CoV-2-associated. Each spike-specific TCR was assigned to its reactive spike region and to a CD4 or CD8 class using the MIRA data. Log10-transformed breadth and depth values were compared by one-way ANOVA with Sidak's multiple comparisons tests. TCRdb obtained this table from immuneACCESS and retained in-frame rearrangements with V and J assigned. These tables miss some clones; where compared with another copy, unresolved V genes account for less than half of the shortfall, and the remainder is unexplained. V and J calls and clone size are as listed in that table; D and trimming were resolved from the DNA. Recorded for this sample are 140,000 to 150,000 clones; about 90% of them occurred a single time. Of the sample, around 2.8% falls within the top ten clones.

CDR1 and CDR2, looked up from the germline V gene, are SGDLS and YYNGEE. Trimming at the junction amounts to 0 bases on V and 4 bases on J, and the germline ends lie 13 bases apart. Including cysteine and phenylalanine, the CDR3 has 15 amino acids. The read is trimmed to its CDR3 DNA, 45 bases read in frame from base 1. This sample's time point label indicates: baseline before first vaccination. What this sample's treatment or condition label stands for: meningococcal conjugate vaccine given as trial control. Vaccinee samples came from UK trials COV001 and COV002, including a single-blind randomized controlled phase 2/3 trial of AZD1222 (ChAdOx1 nCoV-19) in healthy adults. For TCRbeta chain sequencing, PBMC samples from trial participants were taken at day 0 and at day 28 after the second dose.

The sequenced sample was peripheral blood, obtained on day 0 of MenACWY control vaccination. The V gene is TRBV9 and the J gene is TRBJ2-5; D gene: possibly TRBD2, on 7 matching bases. The TCR originated in an adult in good health. The DNA reads TGTGCCAGCAGCGTAGGCGGGGGCTTTCCAGAGACCCAGTACTTC. It encodes CASSVGGGFPETQYF.